The 7 T cell receptor beta chains given below trace back to one sample, sequenced in a study of radiotherapy plus CTLA-4 blockade in lung cancer (dated by TCRdb to the late 2010s). Libraries were made using the immunoSEQ multiplex PCR assay. The clones in this table, taken by TCRdb from immuneACCESS, are in-frame only. Not every clone is retained; where verified, under half of the shortfall comes from an unresolved V gene, and the cause of the rest is unknown. Within this sample are about 90,000 clones, with around 83% of them counted one time only. Approximately 15% of the sample is held by the ten biggest clonotypes. This specimen consisted of peripheral blood, obtained from a patient treated with radiotherapy plus ipilimumab. The receptors come from a human donor with non-small cell lung cancer that progressed on radiotherapy plus ipilimumab.

The rearrangement uses TRBV9 and TRBJ2-3; D uncertain. Deletions cut 0 bases from V and 2 bases from J, with 4 bases between. The CDR3 sequence is 13 residues long. Germline lookup yields CDR1 SGDLS and CDR2 YYNGEE. The CDR3 region has the DNA TGTGCCAGCAGCGTAGACACCACAGATACGCAGTATTTT. Amino acids: CASSVDTTDTQYF.

This chain links TRBV29-1 with TRBJ2-7, with 7 positions matching TRBD2. The CDR3 extends over 13 amino acids. J gave up 4 bases and V 4 bases, and 7 bases lay outside the gene matches. Germline loops: CDR1 SQVTM, CDR2 ANQGSEA. DNA for the CDR3: TGCAGCGTTGTTGTGACTAGCCTGTACGAGCAGTACTTC. Its protein is CSVVVTSLYEQYF.

The V call is TRBV12-5, the J call TRBJ1-2, with 9 bases that match TRBD1. V dropped 5 bases and J dropped 3; count of bases not matched to a gene: 4. CDR1 is LGHNT and CDR2 is FRNRAP in the germline V gene. This CDR3 is built from 14 residues. CDR3: CASGAQGADYGYTF. As DNA, the CDR3 is TGTGCTAGTGGTGCACAGGGGGCTGACTATGGCTACACCTTC.

The chain recombines TRBV10-3 with TRBJ2-2, with TRBD1 identical over 8 bases. Germline values: CDR1 ENHRY, CDR2 SYGVKD. V was clipped by 3 bases and J by 0 bases; unmatched bases: 9. This CDR3 has 18 amino acids. The CDR3 here is CAISDPRQGMANTGELFF. The CDR3 DNA follows: TGTGCCATCAGTGACCCCCGACAGGGGATGGCGAACACCGGGGAGCTGTTTTTT.

This chain connects TRBV27 to TRBJ1-5, with 10 bases matching TRBD1. Losses at the gene ends were 5 bases for V and 4 bases for J; bases not matched to a gene: 8. The CDR3 spans 16 residues. Germline V gene sequence: CDR1 MNHEY, CDR2 SMNVEV (reference sequence). Written as DNA, the CDR3 is TGTGCCAGCAGTCCTCGGACAGGGGGGAATAATCAGCCCCAGCATTTT. The encoded protein is CASSPRTGGNNQPQHF.

V is TRBV30 and J is TRBJ2-2; no definite D call. The V gene's germline CDR1 is GTSNPN and CDR2 SVGIG (reference sequence). Trimming removed 3 bases from V and 6 bases from J, with 8 bases in between. The CDR3 sequence is 12 residues long. In DNA, the CDR3 is TGTGCCTGGAGCCAAAGGGCCGGGGAGCTGTTTTTT. Translation gives CAWSQRAGELFF.

The chain has TRBV28 and TRBJ1-1; 8 bases map to TRBD1. The V and J ends lost 4 bases and 11 bases, in that order; junction bases with no gene match: 15. The CDR3 length is 15 residues. From germline, CDR1 is MDHEN and CDR2 SYDVKM. CDR3 nucleotides: TGTGCCAGCAGTTCCACCGGAACAGGGGGACTCGGGGCTTTCTTT. Amino acids: CASSSTGTGGLGAFF.